These T cell receptor beta chains were read from a single sample in a study of T cells in Graves' hyperthyroidism and ophthalmopathy. TCRdb reprocessed the multiplex PCR reads via MiXCR and lists one record per CDR3 protein. The data contain hundreds of thousands of distinct CDR3 sequences, 12% to 15% of them singletons. The sample taken for sequencing was blood. These receptors all come from a woman between 35 and 50 years old with Graves' hyperthyroidism. The CDR3 runs from the conserved cysteine through the conserved F or W. A D gene is named only where the DNA matches it firmly. Expanded clones are given a class, and other clones once, few, many or no size at all.

j_call | clone_size | v_call | d_call | cdr3_aa | cdr3_nt
TRBJ1-2 | . | TRBV28 | TRBD1 | CASRPTGENGYTF | TGTGCCAGCAGACCGACAGGGGAGAATGGCTACACCTTC
TRBJ2-6 | many | TRBV5-1 | . | CASSLPGSSGANVLTF | TGCGCCAGCAGCTTGCCAGGGTCCTCTGGGGCCAACGTCCTGACTTTC
TRBJ2-7 | many | TRBV20-1 | TRBD2 | CSAPRTSGSYEQYF | TGCAGTGCCCCACGGACTAGCGGTTCCTACGAGCAGTACTTC
TRBJ2-2 | few | TRBV9 | . | CASSVVGNTGELFF | TGTGCCAGCAGCGTAGTCGGGAACACCGGGGAGCTGTTTTTT
TRBJ1-2 | many | TRBV12-3/TRBV12-4 | . | CASSAQTGYGYTF | TGTGCCAGCAGTGCCCAGACAGGCTATGGCTACACCTTC
TRBJ1-5 | . | TRBV12-3/TRBV12-4 | . | CASSHDISNQPQHF | TGTGCCAGCAGTCACGACATCAGCAATCAGCCCCAGCATTTT
TRBJ1-2 | . | TRBV7-2 | . | CASIPGHVYGYTF | TGTGCCAGCATCCCGGGACACGTCTATGGCTACACCTTC
TRBJ2-7 | many | TRBV14 | TRBD1 | CASSQFDRGYSYEQYF | TGTGCCAGCAGCCAATTCGACAGGGGGTATTCCTACGAGCAGTACTTC
TRBJ2-7 | many | TRBV18 | . | CASSPSIAGMSYEQYF | TGTGCCAGCTCACCGTCCATCGCCGGGATGTCCTACGAGCAGTACTTC
TRBJ2-1 | few | TRBV7-9 | TRBD2 | CASRRTQGLAGAYEQFF | TGTGCCAGCAGACGAACCCAGGGACTAGCGGGAGCATATGAGCAGTTCTTC
TRBJ1-1 | many | TRBV6-5 | TRBD1 | CASSYSIQSRDRGENTEAFF | TGTGCCAGCAGTTACTCGATACAGTCACGGGACAGGGGGGAGAACACTGAAGCTTTCTTT
TRBJ2-2 | many | TRBV7-8 | . | CASSLIGPNTGELFF | TGTGCCAGCAGCTTAATAGGGCCAAACACCGGGGAGCTGTTTTTT
TRBJ2-1 | many | TRBV5-1 | . | CASSFNGGQANEQFF | TGCGCCAGCAGCTTCAATGGGGGGCAGGCGAATGAGCAGTTCTTC
TRBJ2-3 | . | TRBV12-3/TRBV12-4 | . | CASSLSPRNTDTQYF | TGTGCCAGCAGTTTGAGTCCTAGAAACACAGATACGCAGTATTTT
TRBJ2-1 | few | TRBV20-1 | TRBD2 | CSASVAVAGDNEQFF | TGCAGTGCTAGTGTGGCCGTAGCGGGAGATAATGAGCAGTTCTTC
TRBJ2-5 | many | TRBV10-3 | TRBD1 | CAISERTGGRGETQYF | TGTGCCATCAGTGAGCGGACAGGGGGCAGAGGAGAGACCCAGTACTTC
TRBJ1-1 | . | TRBV7-2 | . | CASSLPLLQTAFF | TGTGCCAGCAGCTTACCGCTCCTACAGACAGCTTTCTTT
TRBJ2-1 | . | TRBV4-2 | . | CASSQDSSYQGNEQFF | TGTGCCAGCAGCCAAGATTCTAGCTACCAAGGCAATGAGCAGTTCTTC
TRBJ2-3 | many | TRBV12-3/TRBV12-4 | . | CASSLGLTTDTQYF | TGTGCCAGCAGCCTGGGACTCACCACAGATACGCAGTATTTT
TRBJ2-3 | . | TRBV5-4 | . | CASSGTGTEVPDTQYF | TGTGCCAGCAGCGGGACCGGGACCGAGGTGCCAGATACGCAGTATTTT
TRBJ2-2 | many | TRBV7-3 | . | CASSALRNTGELFF | TGTGCCAGCAGCGCATTACGGAACACCGGGGAGCTGTTTTTT
TRBJ1-1 | few | TRBV29-1 | . | CSVEEGAEAFF | TGCAGCGTTGAAGAGGGGGCCGAAGCTTTCTTT
TRBJ2-7 | many | TRBV20-1 | TRBD2 | CSATGTSGRFPEQYF | TGCAGTGCCACCGGGACTAGCGGCCGTTTTCCCGAGCAGTACTTC
TRBJ2-3 | few | TRBV9 | . | CASSVPPTDTQYF | TGTGCCAGCAGCGTACCTCCGACAGATACGCAGTATTTT
TRBJ1-1 | many | TRBV5-1 | . | CASTLERGTEAFF | TGCGCCAGCACCCTAGAGAGGGGCACTGAAGCTTTCTTT
TRBJ1-1 | few | TRBV18 | . | CASSPRAPGTVTEAFF | TGTGCCAGCTCACCACGGGCACCCGGGACGGTAACTGAAGCTTTCTTT
TRBJ2-4 | . | TRBV5-1 | . | CASSLASRGWDIQYF | TGCGCCAGCAGCTTGGCTTCTCGGGGATGGGACATTCAGTACTTC
TRBJ1-1 | . | TRBV6-2/TRBV6-3 | . | CASSYGVGTGAFF | TGTGCCAGCAGTTACGGAGTCGGGACGGGGGCTTTCTTT
TRBJ2-2 | many | TRBV11-2 | TRBD2 | CASTATSGRAGELFF | TGTGCCAGCACCGCCACTAGCGGGAGAGCCGGGGAGCTGTTTTTT
TRBJ2-6 | . | TRBV6-1 | TRBD1 | CASSATGVGANVLTF | TGTGCCAGCAGTGCTACAGGGGTCGGGGCCAACGTCCTGACTTTC
TRBJ2-4 | many | TRBV2 | . | CASSARLRAKNIQYF | TGTGCCAGCAGTGCCCGACTTCGAGCCAAAAACATTCAGTACTTC
TRBJ1-5 | many | TRBV6-1 | . | CASSEARGWEQPQHF | TGTGCCAGCAGTGAAGCCCGAGGTTGGGAACAGCCCCAGCATTTT
TRBJ2-1 | many | TRBV6-1 | TRBD2 | CASSGRGLAGGWDEQFF | TGTGCCAGCAGTGGCCGGGGACTAGCGGGAGGGTGGGATGAGCAGTTCTTC
TRBJ1-5 | . | TRBV6-1 | . | CASFGFRGNQPQHF | TGTGCCAGCTTCGGGTTCAGAGGGAATCAGCCCCAGCATTTT
TRBJ2-7 | many | TRBV5-1 | TRBD1 | CASSLAQGVREQYF | TGCGCCAGCAGCTTGGCCCAGGGGGTGCGTGAGCAGTACTTC
TRBJ2-7 | many | TRBV2 | . | CASKAGAPFDEQYF | TGTGCCAGCAAAGCCGGGGCCCCTTTCGACGAGCAGTACTTC
TRBJ2-5 | many | TRBV27 | TRBD2 | CASSTRLAGKETQYF | TGTGCCAGCAGTACTCGACTAGCGGGAAAAGAGACCCAGTACTTC
TRBJ2-1 | . | TRBV7-6 | . | CASSLGPWGNEQFF | TGTGCCAGCAGCTTAGGTCCTTGGGGCAATGAGCAGTTCTTC
TRBJ2-3 | . | TRBV5-1 | . | CACSFAGRRTDTQYF | TGCGCCTGCAGCTTCGCCGGACGTCGCACAGATACGCAGTATTTT
TRBJ2-1 | many | TRBV5-6 | . | CASSLGGGTGLGEQFF | TGTGCCAGCAGCTTGGGCGGGGGGACAGGGTTAGGCGAGCAGTTCTTC
TRBJ2-2 | few | TRBV20-1 | . | CSAKDPYTGELFF | TGCAGTGCTAAGGACCCATACACCGGGGAGCTGTTTTTT
TRBJ2-1 | once | TRBV27 | . | CASTPAGAGVFREQFF | TGTGCCAGCACCCCGGCCGGGGCAGGGGTTTTTCGGGAGCAGTTCTTC
TRBJ2-3 | many | TRBV28 | . | CASSPPPAFTRTDTQYF | TGTGCCAGCAGTCCCCCCCCTGCCTTCACCCGCACAGATACGCAGTATTTT
TRBJ1-1 | many | TRBV6-1 | . | CASKLSGATRVGGTEAFF | TGTGCCAGCAAATTATCGGGGGCTACCAGGGTGGGGGGCACTGAAGCTTTCTTT
TRBJ2-7 | many | TRBV3-1 | . | CASSQVRSSYEQYF | TGTGCCAGCAGCCAAGTCCGGAGCTCCTACGAGCAGTACTTC
TRBJ1-1 | many | TRBV5-1 | . | CASKTDPNTEAFF | TGCGCCAGCAAGACAGACCCGAACACTGAAGCTTTCTTT
TRBJ2-7 | many | TRBV28 | TRBD1 | CASSWTGGDLPYEQYF | TGTGCCAGCAGTTGGACAGGGGGTGATCTCCCCTACGAGCAGTACTTC
TRBJ2-5 | . | TRBV5-5 | . | CASSSIIQGWETQYF | TGTGCCAGCAGCTCGATAATACAGGGTTGGGAGACCCAGTACTTC
TRBJ2-7 | many | TRBV5-1 | TRBD2 | CASSLIAGVQEQYF | TGCGCCAGCAGCTTAATAGCGGGAGTTCAAGAGCAGTACTTC
TRBJ1-2 | . | TRBV3-1 | . | CASRPGSSGGYTF | TGTGCCAGCAGACCCGGAAGCTCCGGAGGCTACACCTTC
TRBJ1-2 | many | TRBV29-1 | TRBD1 | CSVPGAGTEYRGYTF | TGCAGCGTTCCCGGAGCCGGGACAGAGTACCGAGGCTACACCTTC
TRBJ2-1 | many | TRBV7-3 | . | CASSARLVSYNEQFF | TGTGCCAGCAGCGCTCGACTTGTCTCCTACAATGAGCAGTTCTTC
TRBJ2-7 | many | TRBV4-1 | . | CASSQDRAGFGVQYF | TGCGCCAGCAGCCAAGATAGGGCAGGGTTCGGGGTGCAGTACTTC